Here is one T cell receptor beta chain with its context. Its antigen is unidentified. The entry originates in a study of T cells in localized non-small cell lung cancer. Broader study findings: Density of T cells in blood, when higher, went with longer overall survival. When the top 100 tumor clones were examined, a median 57 of them also appeared in the adjacent lung, which was paired and uninvolved. Exceeding tumor, uninvolved adjacent lung had the highest T cell clonality.

This table comes from immunoSEQ multiplex PCR, and its TCRdb copy is limited to in-frame clones, with some not included. The data show 70,000 to 90,000 clones, 80% seen once. V was cut by 0 bases and J by 8 bases, with 10 bases left in between. CDR1 MNHNY and CDR2 SVGAGI come from the germline V gene (reference sequence). This CDR3 has 13 residues. This sequence joins TRBV6-6 and TRBJ1-2; perhaps TRBD1 as D (5 bases). Sample: peripheral blood, taken before any cancer treatment. The sequence derives from a female donor older than 55 with stage I lung adenocarcinoma. This CDR3 is CASSYSTGDGYTF. CDR3 in DNA: TGTGCCAGCAGTTACTCCACAGGTGACGGCTACACCTTC.